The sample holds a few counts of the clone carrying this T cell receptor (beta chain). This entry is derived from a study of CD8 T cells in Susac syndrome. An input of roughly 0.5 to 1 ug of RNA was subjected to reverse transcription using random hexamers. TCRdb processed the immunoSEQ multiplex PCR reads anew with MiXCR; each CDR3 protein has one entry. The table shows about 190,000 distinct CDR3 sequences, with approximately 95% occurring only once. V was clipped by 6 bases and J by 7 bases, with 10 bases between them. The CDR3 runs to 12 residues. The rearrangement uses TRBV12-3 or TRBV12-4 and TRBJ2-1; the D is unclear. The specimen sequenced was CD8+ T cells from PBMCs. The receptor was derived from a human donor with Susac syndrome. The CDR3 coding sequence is TGTGCCAGCAGCCCCCCTGGGAATGAGCAGTTCTTC. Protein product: CASSPPGNEQFF.